This TCR beta chain is from a study of blood T cells in healthy people across ages. V dropped 5 bases and J dropped 4 bases, with 20 bases sitting between them. This CDR3 region has 16 residues. The germline V gene has CDR1 MNHEY and CDR2 SMNVEV (reference sequence). A second roughly 6 to 12 cycle PCR used barcoded and J-beta primers. The template-switch adaptor, which had 12 random nucleotides, put a tag on each cDNA molecule. Using its own MiXCR run on the 5' RACE reads, TCRdb lists one record per CDR3 protein. Altogether hundreds of thousands of distinct CDR3 sequences are present, 25% to 30% being singletons, with the ten largest covering 29%. This clonotype was detected a few times. Its cognate antigen is unknown. The study's findings and limits: Diversity was higher, and naive CD4+ cells more numerous, in long-lived donors than in aged donors. Older age went with lower TCR beta diversity per million T cells, in a roughly linear way.

The source of this sequence is a woman in her seventies in good health. Specimen: blood. The chain joins TRBV27 to TRBJ1-2; no firm D call. The CDR3 coding sequence is TGTGCCAGCAGTCTGTCGTTTACAGCCCGGGGCTATGGCTACACCTTC. Its protein product is CASSLSFTARGYGYTF.